A single sample gave rise to the 15 T cell receptor beta chains below, sequenced in a study of blood T cell repertoires in COVID-19. This table comes from immunoSEQ multiplex PCR, and its TCRdb copy is limited to in-frame clones, with some not included. The sample consists of some 180,000 clones, approximately 90% of them appearing once. The sequenced sample was peripheral blood. The receptors stem from a man aged 50-59 years who had recovered from COVID-19.

This clone occurred once. The J gene is TRBJ2-1, the V gene TRBV7-9; a possible D gene is TRBD1 (5 bases). The CDR3 is 14 residues long. V lost 10 bases, J lost 0 bases, and 13 bases lay in between. Germline V lookup: CDR1 SEHNR, CDR2 FQNEAQ (reference sequence). CDR3 in amino acids: CATPSQGSYNEQFF. CDR3 nucleotides: TGTGCCACCCCCTCGCAGGGCTCCTACAATGAGCAGTTCTTC.

The chain employs TRBV6-5 and TRBJ1-1; 8 bases are shared with TRBD1. Germline CDR1 is MNHEY and CDR2 is SVGAGI. The CDR3 extends over 13 amino acids. V was clipped by 7 bases and J by 3 bases; unmatched bases: 4. The CDR3 region is CASNHRGDTEAFF. The CDR3 region has the DNA TGTGCCAGCAACCACAGGGGGGACACTGAAGCTTTCTTT.

The chain recombines TRBV5-1 with TRBJ2-2; a possible D gene is TRBD1 (5 bases). The CDR3 is 15 residues long. V was trimmed by 0 bases and J by 5 bases, leaving 11 bases between them. In germline, CDR1 is SGHRS, CDR2 YFSETQ. CDR3 sequence (DNA): TGCGCCAGCAGCTTGGTACAGGCGTATACCGGGGAGCTGTTTTTT. This sequence encodes CASSLVQAYTGELFF.

This chain joins TRBV12-3 or TRBV12-4 and TRBJ2-5; D might be TRBD1 (5 bases). Trimming removed 4 bases at V and 3 bases at J, with 9 bases between. The CDR3 extends over 13 amino acids. CDR3 in amino acids: CASSSGLKETQYF. As DNA, the CDR3 is TGTGCCAGCAGTTCAGGGTTAAAAGAGACCCAGTACTTC.

The chain is built from TRBV7-2 and TRBJ1-4, with no clear D. Germline V gene data show CDR1 as SGHTA and CDR2 as FQGNSA. The CDR3 runs 14 residues. Trimming removed 2 bases from V and 0 bases from J, with 4 bases in between. CDR3 protein: CASSLLATNEKLFF. The CDR3 bases are TGTGCCAGCAGCTTATTAGCAACTAATGAAAAACTGTTTTTT. Filled out from reference TRBV7-2 and TRBJ1-4, the complete variable domain reads GAGVSQSPSNKVTEKGKDVELRCDPISGHTALYWYRQSLGQGLEFLIYFQGNSAPDKSGLPSDRFSAERTGGSVSTLTIQRTQQEDSAVYLCASSLLATNEKLFFGSGTQLSVL.

J is TRBJ1-2 and V is TRBV5-6, with a possible D match to TRBD1 (5 bases). Germline-derived CDR1 and CDR2 are SGHDT and YYEEEE. The CDR3 is made up of 15 amino acids. The V and J ends lost 4 bases and 2 bases respectively, with 15 bases between them. The CDR3 loop is CASSRRAQENYGYTF. Written as DNA, the CDR3 is TGTGCCAGCAGCCGGAGGGCACAGGAGAACTATGGCTACACCTTC.

This chain links TRBV18 with TRBJ2-2, with 7 bases aligning to TRBD2. The CDR3 length is 13 residues. Germline CDR1 and CDR2: KGHSH and LQKENI. With 8 bases clipped from V and 4 bases from J, the junction kept 4 bases outside the gene matches. The CDR3, as DNA: TGTGCCAGCCGGCGGGGGAGCACCGGGGAGCTGTTTTTT. Protein product: CASRRGSTGELFF.

V usage is TRBV6-2 or TRBV6-3 and J usage is TRBJ2-7; 10 bases fit TRBD2. Germline-derived CDR1 and CDR2 are MNHEY and SVGEGT. J lost 1 base, V lost 2 bases, and 5 bases had no gene match. The CDR3 consists of 16 residues. The CDR3 sequence is CASSYQRTSGSYEQYF. Written as DNA, the CDR3 is TGTGCCAGCAGTTACCAAAGGACTAGCGGTTCCTACGAGCAGTACTTC.

The chain carries TRBV12-3 or TRBV12-4 and TRBJ2-1; 8 nucleotides line up with TRBD1. Unmatched junction bases numbered 6, after V lost 5 bases and J lost 12 bases. CDR3 size: 12 residues. For the CDR3, the DNA is TGTGCCAGCAGTCATACAGGGGGACGGCAGTTCTTC. It encodes CASSHTGGRQFF.

V usage is TRBV5-1 and J usage is TRBJ1-3; 10 bases map to TRBD1. V was pared by 4 bases and J by 4 bases, with 5 bases of the junction left unmatched. The length of the CDR3 is 15 residues. The germline V gene encodes CDR1 SGHRS and CDR2 YFSETQ. The CDR3 sequence: CASSLGQGVGNTIYF. Here the CDR3 DNA reads TGCGCCAGCAGCCTCGGACAGGGGGTGGGAAACACCATATATTTT.

The V call is TRBV7-9, the J call TRBJ1-2; the match to TRBD1 covers 10 bases. CDR1 and CDR2 (germline): SEHNR, FQNEAQ (reference sequence). V lost 4 bases to trimming and J lost 3 bases; unmatched junction nucleotides: 5. CDR3 size: 15 residues. The CDR3, as DNA: TGTGCCAGCAGCTCGACAGGGGGCGGGTACTATGGCTACACCTTC. The encoded protein is CASSSTGGGYYGYTF.

The chain has TRBV9 and TRBJ2-2; D is undetermined. The germline V gene has CDR1 SGDLS and CDR2 YYNGEE. Trimming pared 0 bases from V and 4 bases from J, leaving 13 bases between. This CDR3 is 16 amino acids long. Here the CDR3 reads CASSVAPHTGTGELFF. Written as DNA, the CDR3 is TGTGCCAGCAGCGTAGCTCCACACACGGGCACCGGGGAGCTGTTTTTT.

The chain uses TRBV7-7 and TRBJ1-5, with a possible D match to TRBD1 (6 bases). Trimming cost V 5 bases and J 7 bases, with 15 bases left between them. The CDR3 extends over 14 amino acids. Per the germline V gene, CDR1 is SSHAT and CDR2 is FNYEAQ (reference sequence). The CDR3 coding sequence is TGTGCCAGCAGCCTAGGGGGGCTTGGCCAGCCCCAGCATTTT. Amino acid sequence: CASSLGGLGQPQHF.

V is TRBV6-5 and J is TRBJ1-4, with D perhaps matching TRBD1 (6 bases). This CDR3 is built from 12 residues. The germline V and J ends were trimmed by 6 bases and 8 bases, with 10 bases remaining between them. Looked up from germline, CDR1 is MNHEY and CDR2 is SVGAGI. The CDR3 sequence is CASRGRGEKLFF. The CDR3 DNA sequence: TGTGCCAGCAGGGGGAGGGGGGAAAAACTGTTTTTT.

J is TRBJ1-5 and V is TRBV7-2, with D possibly matching TRBD1 (5 bases). This CDR3 contains 15 residues. The germline V gene has CDR1 SGHTA and CDR2 FQGNSA. V lost 6 bases, J lost 6 bases, and 18 bases lay in between. The CDR3 loop is CASRYQGSPGQPQHF. The CDR3 bases are TGTGCCAGCAGGTACCAGGGCAGTCCGGGTCAGCCCCAGCATTTT.